This section outlines one T cell receptor (beta chain) sequence together with its context. It lacks a known antigen. There are no base qualities to consult, and no much larger clone falls within one base. This specimen comes from a study of T cell changes during pregnancy in multiple sclerosis (dated by TCRdb to about 2019). Study-wide context: The study looked at changes in the T cell repertoire across pregnancy in women with multiple sclerosis.

The method was the immunoSEQ multiplex PCR assay. In its TCRdb copy, this immuneACCESS table keeps in-frame sequences only and misses some clones. Where compared with another copy, unresolved V genes explain less than half of these, and the others have no known cause. The sample table contains 25,000 to 35,000 clones; only one count was recorded for 85% to 90% of them. The ten largest clones represent roughly 0.56% of the sample. Sample: CD4+ T cells from peripheral blood mononuclear cells, taken in the third trimester of pregnancy. This TCR was recovered from a female donor in good health, enrolled as a control in a pregnancy study.

The nucleotides are TGCGCCAGCAGTCCTGGACAGGTCAGAACTGAAGCTTTCTTT. This is translated as CASSPGQVRTEAFF. The receptor chain draws on TRBV10-2 and TRBJ1-1, and 7 junctional nucleotides match TRBD1. The CDR1 and CDR2 encoded by the germline V gene are WSHSY and SAAADI. CDR3 length: 14 amino acids, cysteine to phenylalanine. Only the CDR3 DNA is retained, 42 bases long and in frame from the first base. Compared with germline, V lacks 5 bases and J lacks 5 bases; bases without a gene match: 8.